This T cell receptor (beta chain) is drawn from a study of T cells in Graves' hyperthyroidism and ophthalmopathy. Amplification yielded TCR beta CDR3 regions, with RNA transcripts as the source. The HTBI primer set was used in a first-round RT-PCR of the TCR CDR3. A single record per CDR3 protein comes from TCRdb applying MiXCR to the multiplex PCR reads. In the table there are roughly 700,000 distinct CDR3 sequences, less than 15% of which are singletons. V trimming: 0 bases; J trimming: 4 bases; junction bases outside the gene matches: 8. Looked up from germline, CDR1 is DFQATT and CDR2 is SNEGSKA (reference sequence). The CDR3 length is 17 residues.

The TCR originated in a woman between 18 and 29 years old with Graves' hyperthyroidism. Input material: blood. The chain recombines TRBV20-1 with TRBJ2-2, with 10 bases aligning to TRBD1. The CDR3 sequence: CSARDTEGQGTTGELFF. As DNA, the CDR3 is TGCAGTGCTAGAGATACAGAGGGACAGGGGACCACCGGGGAGCTGTTTTTT.